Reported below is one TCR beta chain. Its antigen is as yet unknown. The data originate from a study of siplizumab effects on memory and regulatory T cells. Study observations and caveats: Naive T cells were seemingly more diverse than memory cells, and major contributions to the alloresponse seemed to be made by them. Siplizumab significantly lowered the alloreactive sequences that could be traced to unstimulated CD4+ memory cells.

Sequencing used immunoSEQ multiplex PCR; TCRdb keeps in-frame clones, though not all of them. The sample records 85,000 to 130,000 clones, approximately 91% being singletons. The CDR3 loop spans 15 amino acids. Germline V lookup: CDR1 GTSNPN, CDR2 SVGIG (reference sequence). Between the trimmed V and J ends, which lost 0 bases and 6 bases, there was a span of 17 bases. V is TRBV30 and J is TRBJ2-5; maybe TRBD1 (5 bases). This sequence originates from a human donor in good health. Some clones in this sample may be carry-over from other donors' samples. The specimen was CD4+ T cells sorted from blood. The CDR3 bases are TGTGCCTGGAGTGTGAAGGGGATGGGATTCCAGACCCAGTACTTC. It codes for CAWSVKGMGFQTQYF.